Listed here is a single TCR beta chain. Its target is unknown. Both peripheral blood and punch biopsies of lesional scalp skin were obtained from patients who had alopecia areata. Using a FACSAria, the CD4+ and CD8+ T cells were sorted from the PBMCs. This sample was taken from a study of CD8+ T cells in alopecia areata. Sequencing templates came from extracted RNA that was reverse transcribed into cDNA. Only in-frame clones appear in the TCRdb table, and some are missing; sequencing was by immunoSEQ multiplex PCR. The data show about 82,000 clones, 51% seen once. Trimming removed 2 bases from V and 2 bases from J; junction bases left unmatched: 7. The CDR3 is made up of 17 amino acids. CDR1 and CDR2 (germline): LGHNA, YSLEER. General study findings and limits: TCR sharing across patients was less clear than in mice, possibly HLA-related. Normal scalp had lower clonality than lesional scalp, with alopecia totalis/universalis lesions showing this most strongly.

What was sequenced was NKG2D-high CD8+ T cells sorted from blood. This TCR was recovered from a human donor with alopecia areata. V gene TRBV4-3 combines with J gene TRBJ2-1, with 9 bases aligning to TRBD2. CDR3 loop: CASSQRTSGSPYNEQFF. The CDR3 nucleotides are TGCGCCAGCAGCCAAAGAACTAGCGGGTCCCCCTACAATGAGCAGTTCTTC.